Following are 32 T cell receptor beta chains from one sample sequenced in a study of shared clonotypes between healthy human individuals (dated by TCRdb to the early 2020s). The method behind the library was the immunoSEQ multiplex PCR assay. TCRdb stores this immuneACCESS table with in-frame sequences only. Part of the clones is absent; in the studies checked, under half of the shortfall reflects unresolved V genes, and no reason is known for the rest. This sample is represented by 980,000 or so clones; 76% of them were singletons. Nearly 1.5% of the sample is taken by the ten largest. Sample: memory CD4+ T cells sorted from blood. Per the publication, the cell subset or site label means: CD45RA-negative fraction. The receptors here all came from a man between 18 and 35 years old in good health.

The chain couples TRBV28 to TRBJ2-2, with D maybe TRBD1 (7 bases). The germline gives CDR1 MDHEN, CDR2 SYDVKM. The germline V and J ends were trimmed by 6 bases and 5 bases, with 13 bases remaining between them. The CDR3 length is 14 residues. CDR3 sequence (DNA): TGTGCCAGCAGCCGTTCAGGGGGGACCGGGGAGCTGTTTTTT. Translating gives CASSRSGGTGELFF.

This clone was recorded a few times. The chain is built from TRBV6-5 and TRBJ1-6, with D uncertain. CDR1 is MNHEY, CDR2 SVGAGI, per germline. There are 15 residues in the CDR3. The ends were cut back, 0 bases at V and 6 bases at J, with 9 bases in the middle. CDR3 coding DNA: TGTGCCAGCAGTTACTCGGAGCAGATTAATTCACCCCTCCACTTT. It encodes CASSYSEQINSPLHF.

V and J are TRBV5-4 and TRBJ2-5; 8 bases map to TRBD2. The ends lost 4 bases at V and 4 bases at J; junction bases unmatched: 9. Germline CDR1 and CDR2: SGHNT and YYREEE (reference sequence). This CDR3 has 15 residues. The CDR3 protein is CASSLTSDLRETQYF. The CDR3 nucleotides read TGTGCCAGCAGCCTGACTAGCGATTTAAGAGAGACCCAGTACTTC.

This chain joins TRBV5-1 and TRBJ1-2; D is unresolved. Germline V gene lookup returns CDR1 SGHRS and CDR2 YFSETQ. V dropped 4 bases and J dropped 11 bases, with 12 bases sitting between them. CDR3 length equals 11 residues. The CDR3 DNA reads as TGCGCCAGCAGCAACGACAAGGTATACACCTTC. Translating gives CASSNDKVYTF. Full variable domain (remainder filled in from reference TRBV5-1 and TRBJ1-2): KAGVTQTPRYLIKTRGQQVTLSCSPISGHRSVSWYQQTPGQGLQFLFEYFSETQRNKGNFPGRFSGRQFSNSRSEMNVSTLELGDSALYLCASSNDKVYTFGSGTRLTVV.

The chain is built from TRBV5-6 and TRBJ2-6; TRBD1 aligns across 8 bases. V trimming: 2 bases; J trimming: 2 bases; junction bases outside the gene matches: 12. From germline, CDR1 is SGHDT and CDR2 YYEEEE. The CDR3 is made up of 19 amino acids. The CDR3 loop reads CASSLAAGQGFTGANVLTF. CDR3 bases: TGTGCCAGCAGCTTAGCGGCCGGACAGGGCTTTACTGGGGCCAACGTCCTGACTTTC.

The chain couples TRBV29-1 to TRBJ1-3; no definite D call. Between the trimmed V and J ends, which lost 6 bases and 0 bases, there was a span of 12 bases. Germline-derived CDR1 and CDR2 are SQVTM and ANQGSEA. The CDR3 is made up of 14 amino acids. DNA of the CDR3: TGCAGCGTGCGCGGGAGTAACTCTGGAAACACCATATATTTT. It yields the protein CSVRGSNSGNTIYF.

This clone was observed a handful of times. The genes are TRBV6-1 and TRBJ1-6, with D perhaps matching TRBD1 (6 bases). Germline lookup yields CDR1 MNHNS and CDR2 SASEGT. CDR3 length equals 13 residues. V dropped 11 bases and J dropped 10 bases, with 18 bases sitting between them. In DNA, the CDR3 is TGTGCCTCCAAACAGGGTGTTGGCTCACCCCTCCACTTT. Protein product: CASKQGVGSPLHF.

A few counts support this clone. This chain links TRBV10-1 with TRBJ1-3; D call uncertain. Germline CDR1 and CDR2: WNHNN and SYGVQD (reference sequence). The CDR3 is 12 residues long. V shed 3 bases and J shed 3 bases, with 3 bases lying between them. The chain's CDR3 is CASSEGGNTIYF. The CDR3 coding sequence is TGCGCCAGCAGTGAAGGTGGAAACACCATATATTTT.

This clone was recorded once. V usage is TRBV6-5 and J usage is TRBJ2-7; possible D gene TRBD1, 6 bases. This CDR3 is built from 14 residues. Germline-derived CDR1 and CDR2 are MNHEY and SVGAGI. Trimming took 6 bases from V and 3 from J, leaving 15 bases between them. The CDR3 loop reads CASSRFRGSYEQYF. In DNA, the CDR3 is TGTGCCAGCAGCCGCTTCAGGGGAAGCTACGAGCAGTACTTC.

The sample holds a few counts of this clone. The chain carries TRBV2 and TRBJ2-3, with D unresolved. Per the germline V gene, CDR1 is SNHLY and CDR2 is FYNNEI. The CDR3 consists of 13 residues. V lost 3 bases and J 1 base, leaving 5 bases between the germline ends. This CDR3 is CASSDEGTDTQYF. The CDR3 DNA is TGTGCCAGCAGTGACGAGGGCACAGATACGCAGTATTTT. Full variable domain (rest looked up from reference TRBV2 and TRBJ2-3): EPEVTQTPSHQVTQMGQEVILRCVPISNHLYFYWYRQILGQKVEFLVSFYNNEISEKSEIFDDQFSVERPDGSNFTLKIRSTKLEDSAMYFCASSDEGTDTQYFGPGTRLTVL.

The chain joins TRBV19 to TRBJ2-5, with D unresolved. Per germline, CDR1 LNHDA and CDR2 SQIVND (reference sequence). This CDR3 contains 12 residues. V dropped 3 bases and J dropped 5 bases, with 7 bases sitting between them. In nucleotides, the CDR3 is TGTGCCAGTAGTATTGGCAAGGAGACCCAGTACTTC. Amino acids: CASSIGKETQYF.

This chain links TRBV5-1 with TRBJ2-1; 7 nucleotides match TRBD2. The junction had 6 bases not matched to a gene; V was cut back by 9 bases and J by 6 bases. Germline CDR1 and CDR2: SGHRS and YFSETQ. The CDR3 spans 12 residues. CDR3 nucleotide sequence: TGCGCCACTGCCGGGACTACCAATGAGCAGTTCTTC. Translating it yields CATAGTTNEQFF.

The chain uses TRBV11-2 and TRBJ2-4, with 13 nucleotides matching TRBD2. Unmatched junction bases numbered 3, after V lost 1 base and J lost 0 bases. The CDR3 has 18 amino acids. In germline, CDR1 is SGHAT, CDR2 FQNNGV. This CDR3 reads CASSLGLAGGIAKNIQYF. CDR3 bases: TGTGCCAGCAGCTTAGGACTAGCGGGGGGAATAGCCAAAAACATTCAGTACTTC.

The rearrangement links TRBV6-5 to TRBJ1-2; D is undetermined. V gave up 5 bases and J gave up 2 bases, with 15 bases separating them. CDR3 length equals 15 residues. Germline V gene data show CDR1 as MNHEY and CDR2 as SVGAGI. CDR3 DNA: TGTGCCAGCAGTACAACGATGGTTGGCAACTATGGCTACACCTTC. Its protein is CASSTTMVGNYGYTF.

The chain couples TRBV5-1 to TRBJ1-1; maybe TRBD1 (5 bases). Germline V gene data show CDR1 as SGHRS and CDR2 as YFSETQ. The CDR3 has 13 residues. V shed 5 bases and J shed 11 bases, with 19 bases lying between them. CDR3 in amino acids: CASRLQGAKMAFF. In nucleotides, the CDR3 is TGCGCCAGCAGGCTACAAGGGGCAAAGATGGCTTTCTTT. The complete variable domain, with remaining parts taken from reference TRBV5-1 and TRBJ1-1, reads KAGVTQTPRYLIKTRGQQVTLSCSPISGHRSVSWYQQTPGQGLQFLFEYFSETQRNKGNFPGRFSGRQFSNSRSEMNVSTLELGDSALYLCASRLQGAKMAFFGQGTRLTVV.

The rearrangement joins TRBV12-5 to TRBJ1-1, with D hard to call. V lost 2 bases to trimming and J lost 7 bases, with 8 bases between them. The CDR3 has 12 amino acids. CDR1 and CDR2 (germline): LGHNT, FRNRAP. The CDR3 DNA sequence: TGTGCTAGTGGTTTGCGGTCAGATGAAGCTTTCTTT. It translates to CASGLRSDEAFF.

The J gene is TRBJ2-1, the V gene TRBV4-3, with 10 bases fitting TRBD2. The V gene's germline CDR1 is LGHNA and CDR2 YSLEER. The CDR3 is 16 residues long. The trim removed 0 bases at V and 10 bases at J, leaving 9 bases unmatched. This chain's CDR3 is CASSQEVLAGGLEQFF. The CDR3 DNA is TGCGCCAGCAGCCAAGAGGTATTAGCGGGAGGACTGGAGCAGTTCTTC.

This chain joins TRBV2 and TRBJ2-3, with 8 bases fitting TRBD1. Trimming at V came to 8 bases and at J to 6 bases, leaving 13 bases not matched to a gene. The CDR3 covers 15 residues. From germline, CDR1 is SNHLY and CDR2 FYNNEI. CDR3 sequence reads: CASQADRGQKDTQYF. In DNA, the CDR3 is TGTGCCAGCCAAGCCGACAGGGGCCAAAAGGATACGCAGTATTTT.

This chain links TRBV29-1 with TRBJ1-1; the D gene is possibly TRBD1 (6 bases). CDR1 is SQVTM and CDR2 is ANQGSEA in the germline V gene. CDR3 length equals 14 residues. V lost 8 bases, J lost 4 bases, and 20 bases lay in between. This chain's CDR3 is CSIQGMFFITEAFF. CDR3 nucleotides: TGCAGCATACAGGGTATGTTTTTTATCACTGAAGCTTTCTTT.

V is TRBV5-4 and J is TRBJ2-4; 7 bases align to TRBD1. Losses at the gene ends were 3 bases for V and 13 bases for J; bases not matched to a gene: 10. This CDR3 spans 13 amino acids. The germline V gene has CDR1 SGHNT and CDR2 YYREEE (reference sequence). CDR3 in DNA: TGTGCCAGCAGCTCTCTCGACAGGGAAAAACAGTACTTC. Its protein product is CASSSLDREKQYF.

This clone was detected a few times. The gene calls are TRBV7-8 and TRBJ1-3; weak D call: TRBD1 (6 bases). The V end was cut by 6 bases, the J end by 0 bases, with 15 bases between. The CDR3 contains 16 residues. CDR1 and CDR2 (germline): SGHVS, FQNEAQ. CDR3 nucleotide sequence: TGTGCCAGCAGTCGCCGACAGGAACCCTCTGGAAACACCATATATTTT. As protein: CASSRRQEPSGNTIYF.

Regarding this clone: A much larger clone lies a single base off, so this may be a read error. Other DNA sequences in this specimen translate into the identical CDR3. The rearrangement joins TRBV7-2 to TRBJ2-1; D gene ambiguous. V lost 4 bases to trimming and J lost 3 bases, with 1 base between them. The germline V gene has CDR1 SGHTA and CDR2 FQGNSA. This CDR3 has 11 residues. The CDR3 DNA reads TGTGCCAGCAGCTACTACAATGAGCAGTTCTTC. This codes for CASSYYNEQFF.

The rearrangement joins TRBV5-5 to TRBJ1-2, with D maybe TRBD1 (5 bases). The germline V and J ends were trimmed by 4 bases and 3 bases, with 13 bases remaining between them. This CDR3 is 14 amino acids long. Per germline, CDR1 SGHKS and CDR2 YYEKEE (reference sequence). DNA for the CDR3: TGTGCCAGCAGCCCACTGGGGCAGGACTATGGCTACACCTTC. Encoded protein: CASSPLGQDYGYTF.

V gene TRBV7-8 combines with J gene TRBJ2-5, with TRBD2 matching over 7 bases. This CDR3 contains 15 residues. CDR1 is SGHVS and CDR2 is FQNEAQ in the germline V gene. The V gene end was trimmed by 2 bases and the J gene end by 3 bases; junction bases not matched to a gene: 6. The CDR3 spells CASSLWGGRKETQYF. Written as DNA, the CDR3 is TGTGCCAGCAGCTTATGGGGGGGGAGAAAAGAGACCCAGTACTTC.

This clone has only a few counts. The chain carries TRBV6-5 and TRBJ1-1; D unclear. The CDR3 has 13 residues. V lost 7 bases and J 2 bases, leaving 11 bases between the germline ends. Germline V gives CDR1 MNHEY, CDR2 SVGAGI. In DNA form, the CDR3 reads TGTGCCAGCACCGTTCCTGGTAACACTGAAGCTTTCTTT. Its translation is CASTVPGNTEAFF.

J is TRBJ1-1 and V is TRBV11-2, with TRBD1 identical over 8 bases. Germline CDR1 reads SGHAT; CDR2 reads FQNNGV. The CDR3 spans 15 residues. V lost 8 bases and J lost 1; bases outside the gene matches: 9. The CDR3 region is CASSLGRGRNTEAFF. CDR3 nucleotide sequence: TGTGCCAGCTCACTCGGCAGGGGGCGGAACACTGAAGCTTTCTTT. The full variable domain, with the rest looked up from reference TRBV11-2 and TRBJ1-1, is EAGVAQSPRYKIIEKRQSVAFWCNPISGHATLYWYQQILGQGPKLLIQFQNNGVVDDSQLPKDRFSAERLKGVDSTLKIQPAKLEDSAVYLCASSLGRGRNTEAFFGQGTRLTVV.

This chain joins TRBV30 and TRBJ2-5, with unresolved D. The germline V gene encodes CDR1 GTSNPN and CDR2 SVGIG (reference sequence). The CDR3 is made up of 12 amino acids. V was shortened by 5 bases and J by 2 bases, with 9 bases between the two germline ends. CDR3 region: CAWGSRQETQYF. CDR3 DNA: TGTGCCTGGGGCTCCAGGCAAGAGACCCAGTACTTC.

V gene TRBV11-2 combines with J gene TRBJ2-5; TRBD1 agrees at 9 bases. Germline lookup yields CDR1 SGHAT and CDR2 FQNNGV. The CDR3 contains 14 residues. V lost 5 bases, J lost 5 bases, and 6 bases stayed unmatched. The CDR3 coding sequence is TGTGCCAGCAGCCCCTGGGACAGGGATGAGACCCAGTACTTC. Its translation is CASSPWDRDETQYF.

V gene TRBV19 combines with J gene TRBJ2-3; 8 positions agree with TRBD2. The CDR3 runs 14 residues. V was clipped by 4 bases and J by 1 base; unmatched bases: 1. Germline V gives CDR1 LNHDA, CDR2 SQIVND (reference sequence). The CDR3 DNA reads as TGTGCCAGTAGTACTAGCGGGCGCACAGATACGCAGTATTTT. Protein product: CASSTSGRTDTQYF. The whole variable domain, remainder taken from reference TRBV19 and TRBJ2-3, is DGGITQSPKYLFRKEGQNVTLSCEQNLNHDAMYWYRQDPGQGLRLIYYSQIVNDFQKGDIAEGYSVSREKKESFPLTVTSAQKNPTAFYLCASSTSGRTDTQYFGPGTRLTVL.

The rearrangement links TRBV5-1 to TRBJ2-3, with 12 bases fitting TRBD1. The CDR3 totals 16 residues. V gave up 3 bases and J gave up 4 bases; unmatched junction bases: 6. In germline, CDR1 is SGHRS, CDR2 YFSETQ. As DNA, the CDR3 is TGCGCCAGCAGCTCATCCGGGACAGGGGGCTCAGATACGCAGTATTTT. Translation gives CASSSSGTGGSDTQYF.

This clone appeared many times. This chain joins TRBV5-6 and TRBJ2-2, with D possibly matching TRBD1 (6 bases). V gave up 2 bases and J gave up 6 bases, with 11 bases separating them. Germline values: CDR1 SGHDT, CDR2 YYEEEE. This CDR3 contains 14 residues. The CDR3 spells CASSLPGTPGELFF. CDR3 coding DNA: TGTGCCAGCAGCTTACCCGGGACACCCGGGGAGCTGTTTTTT.

The CDR3 reads CASSQTDSFSYEQYF. CDR3 sequence (DNA): TGTGCCAGCAGCCAAACGGACAGCTTCTCCTACGAGCAGTACTTC. The rearrangement joins TRBV14 to TRBJ2-7, with D possibly being TRBD1 (6 bases). The CDR3 is 15 amino acids. From germline, CDR1 is SGHDN and CDR2 FVKESK. Trimming pared 2 bases from V and 0 bases from J, leaving 11 bases between.